The clone carrying this TCR beta chain occurred many times. Antigen specificity is unknown. This sample was included in a study of T-cell reconstitution after alpha-beta-depleted transplantation in children. Study-level findings and limits: There were some patients whose high TCRbeta diversity at day 60 came from surviving recipient T cells and thymic progenitors. A year post-transplant, T-cell counts and diversity derived mostly from newly produced T cells. About two months after transplant, alpha-beta T cells reportedly came from several hundred expanded graft clones.

V dropped 7 bases and J dropped 0 bases, with 10 bases sitting between them. Per germline, CDR1 SQVTM and CDR2 ANQGSEA. There are 13 residues in the CDR3. Preparation of the TCRbeta library involved a method that used unique molecular identifiers. A single record per CDR3 protein comes from TCRdb applying MiXCR to the PCR reads. The sample lists approximately 490,000 distinct CDR3 sequences, over 9.5% occurring once. The clonotype originates from a child aged 2 to 10 with inherited bone marrow failure, due to receive a stem cell transplant. This sample comprised PBMCs, obtained before TCRalphabeta/CD19-depleted stem cell transplant. The J gene is TRBJ1-5, the V gene TRBV29-1; D is ambiguous. This CDR3 is CSEREVSNQPQHF. CDR3 sequence (DNA): TGCAGCGAGAGGGAGGTTAGCAATCAGCCCCAGCATTTT.